This TCR beta chain was identified during a study of blood T cell repertoires in COVID-19. The count of this clone is one. The data were produced by immunoSEQ multiplex PCR, yet TCRdb's version contains in-frame clones alone and is incomplete. Of approximately 310,000 clones in the sample, around 85% were seen once. Trimming pared 2 bases from V and 5 bases from J, leaving 6 bases between. Germline V gene lookup returns CDR1 LNHDA and CDR2 SQIVND (reference sequence). The CDR3 consists of 13 residues. Sequenced sample: PBMCs or T cells enriched from blood (not recorded which). The gene calls are TRBV19 and TRBJ1-4; no firm D call. The source of this sequence is a woman in her twenties or thirties who had been exposed to COVID-19. CDR3 sequence (DNA): TGTGCCAGTAGTATAACAAAGAATGAAAAACTGTTTTTT. Its translation is CASSITKNEKLFF.